This T cell receptor beta chain is from a study of blood T cell repertoires in COVID-19 (TCRdb year 2020). Looking at the study overall: The collaborator samples originated in the United States, Italy and Spain and spanned the acute and convalescent phases of COVID-19. Sample metadata almost always included a de-identified subject ID, COVID-19 status, age in years and sex. Subjects who had been exposed to COVID-19, were actively infected with it, or had recovered from it provided the deeply sampled blood TCRbeta repertoires that made up the dataset. The repertoires were made available in a free public database intended to serve as a resource for research on the immune response to SARS-CoV-2. The samples were drawn from two sources: the first 160 participants of the ongoing ImmuneRACE study, and over 950 subjects contributed by 6 global collaborators. Where available, HLA class I and class II types were taken from metadata supplied by the sample provider and were not determined by assay-based typing. The prospective study material was composed of cDNA or gDNA derived from T cells, B-cell-depleted T cells, or PBMCs.

TCRbeta CDR3 regions were amplified from genomic DNA by means of the immunoSEQ Assay, a bias-controlled multiplex PCR. Turning to the authors' computational methods: Nucleated cell counts per sample were estimated from amplification of reference gene primers within the assay. To quantify the absolute abundance of each unique TCRbeta CDR3 rearrangement, sequence reads were collapsed and filtered. For each sample, productive Simpson clonality was calculated by taking the square root of Simpson's diversity index across productive rearrangements. Here the immuneACCESS table is served through TCRdb, limited to in-frame sequences with V and J called. Missing clones are a known gap in these copies; in checked studies unresolved V genes cover under half, and the rest lacks a known reason. V, J and clone size were drawn from that table, and D and trimming were deduced from the DNA. The sample yields about 200,000 clones; roughly nine tenths were counted once. About 2.2% of the sample is in the top ten clones.

This clone turned up a few times. What this receptor recognizes is not known. No base qualities exist here, and no much larger clone lies one base off it. Whole blood was collected in K2EDTA tubes by collaborating institutions according to the institutions' own protocols. For TCRbeta analysis, collaborators shipped samples as frozen whole blood, isolated PBMCs, or DNA extracted from either of those sample types. The germline V gene encodes CDR1 SGHNT and CDR2 YENEEA. The CDR3 numbers 14 residues from cysteine through phenylalanine. Here the CDR3 DNA is all that survives: 42 bases in frame from base 1. V and J are truncated by 5 bases and 8 bases respectively, leaving an intervening sequence of 16 bases. Study-wide conclusions, independent of this receptor: The amount of clinical and demographic metadata varied by source and participant and was provided uncurated.

The chain couples TRBV11-3 to TRBJ2-1; the D gene is possibly TRBD1, with 6 bases matching. The sequence was obtained from a woman between 50 and 59 years old with acute or convalescent COVID-19. The sequencing sample was made of peripheral blood. The CDR3 has the sequence CASSPRGLDHEQFF. The nucleotides are TGTGCCAGCAGCCCTAGGGGGTTAGATCATGAGCAGTTCTTC.